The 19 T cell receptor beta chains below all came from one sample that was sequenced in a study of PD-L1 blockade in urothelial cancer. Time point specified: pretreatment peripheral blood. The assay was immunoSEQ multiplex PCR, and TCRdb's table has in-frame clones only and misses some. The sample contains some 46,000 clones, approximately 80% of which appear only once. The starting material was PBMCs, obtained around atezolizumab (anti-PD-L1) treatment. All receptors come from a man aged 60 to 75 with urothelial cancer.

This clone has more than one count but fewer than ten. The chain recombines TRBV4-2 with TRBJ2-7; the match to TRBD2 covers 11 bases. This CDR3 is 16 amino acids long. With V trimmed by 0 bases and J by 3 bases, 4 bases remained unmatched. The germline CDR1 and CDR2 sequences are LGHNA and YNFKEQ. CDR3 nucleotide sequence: TGTGCCAGCAGCCAAGACCAAACTAGCGGGGGCTACGAGCAGTACTTC. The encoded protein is CASSQDQTSGGYEQYF.

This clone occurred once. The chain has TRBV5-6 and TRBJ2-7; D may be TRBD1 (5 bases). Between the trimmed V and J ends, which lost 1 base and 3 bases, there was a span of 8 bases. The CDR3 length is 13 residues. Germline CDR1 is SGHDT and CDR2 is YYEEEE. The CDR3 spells CASSLWGLYEQYF. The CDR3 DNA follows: TGTGCCAGCAGCTTGTGGGGCCTCTACGAGCAGTACTTC. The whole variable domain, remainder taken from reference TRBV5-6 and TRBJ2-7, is DAGVTQSPTHLIKTRGQQVTLRCSPKSGHDTVSWYQQALGQGPQFIFQYYEEEERQRGNFPDRFSGHQFPNYSSELNVNALLLGDSALYLCASSLWGLYEQYFGPGTRLTVT.

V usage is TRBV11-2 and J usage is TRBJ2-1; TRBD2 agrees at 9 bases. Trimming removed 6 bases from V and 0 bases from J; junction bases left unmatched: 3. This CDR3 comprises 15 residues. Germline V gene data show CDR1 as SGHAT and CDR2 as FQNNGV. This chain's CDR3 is CASSSSGISYNEQFF. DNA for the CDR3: TGTGCCAGCAGTTCTAGCGGGATCTCCTACAATGAGCAGTTCTTC.

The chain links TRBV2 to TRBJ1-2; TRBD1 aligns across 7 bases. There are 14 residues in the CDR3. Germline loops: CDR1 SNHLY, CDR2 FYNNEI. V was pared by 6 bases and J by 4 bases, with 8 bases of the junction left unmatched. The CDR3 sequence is CASRERTGFYGYTF. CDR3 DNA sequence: TGTGCCAGCAGAGAAAGGACAGGATTCTATGGCTACACCTTC.

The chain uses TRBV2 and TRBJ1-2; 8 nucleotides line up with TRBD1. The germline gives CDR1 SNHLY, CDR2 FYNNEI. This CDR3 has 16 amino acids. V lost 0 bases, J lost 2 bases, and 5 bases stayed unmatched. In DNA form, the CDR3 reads TGTGCCAGCAGTGAAGCGCTTCGGGACAGGAACTATGGCTACACCTTC. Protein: CASSEALRDRNYGYTF.

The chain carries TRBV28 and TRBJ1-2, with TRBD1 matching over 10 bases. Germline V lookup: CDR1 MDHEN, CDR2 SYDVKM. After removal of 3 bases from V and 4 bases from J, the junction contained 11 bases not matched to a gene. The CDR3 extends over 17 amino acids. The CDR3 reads CASSFLSSGTGAYGYTF. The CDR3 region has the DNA TGTGCCAGCAGTTTTTTATCCTCGGGGACAGGGGCCTATGGCTACACCTTC.

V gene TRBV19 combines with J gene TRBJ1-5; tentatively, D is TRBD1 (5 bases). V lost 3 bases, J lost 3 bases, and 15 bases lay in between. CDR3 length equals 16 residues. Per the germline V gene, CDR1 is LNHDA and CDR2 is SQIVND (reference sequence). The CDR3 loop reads CASSIQRDRLNQPQHF. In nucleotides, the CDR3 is TGTGCCAGTAGTATTCAGAGAGACAGACTCAATCAGCCCCAGCATTTT.

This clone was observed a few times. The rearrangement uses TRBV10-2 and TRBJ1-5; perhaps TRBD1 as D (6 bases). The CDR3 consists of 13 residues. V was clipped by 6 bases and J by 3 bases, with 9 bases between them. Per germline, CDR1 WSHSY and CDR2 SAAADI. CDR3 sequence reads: CASSTGSNQPQHF. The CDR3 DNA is TGCGCCAGCAGCACAGGGTCCAATCAGCCCCAGCATTTT.

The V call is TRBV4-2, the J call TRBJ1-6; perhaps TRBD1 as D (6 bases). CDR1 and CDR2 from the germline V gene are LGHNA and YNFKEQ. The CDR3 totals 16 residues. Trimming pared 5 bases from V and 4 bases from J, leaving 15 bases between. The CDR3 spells CASSSGTSGYNSPLHF. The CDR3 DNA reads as TGTGCCAGCAGCTCGGGGACATCCGGGTATAATTCACCCCTCCACTTT.

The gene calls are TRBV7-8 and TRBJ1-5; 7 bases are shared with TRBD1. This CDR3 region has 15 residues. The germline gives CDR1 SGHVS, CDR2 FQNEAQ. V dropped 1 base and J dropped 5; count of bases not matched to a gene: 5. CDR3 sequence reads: CASSLGPDRDQPQHF. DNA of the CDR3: TGTGCCAGCAGCTTAGGTCCCGACAGGGATCAGCCCCAGCATTTT.

Here the CDR3 DNA reads TGCGCCAGCAGCTTGTCTGGAACCGGACAGGGGAACACTGAAGCTTTCTTT. Its translation: CASSLSGTGQGNTEAFF. This chain joins TRBV5-1 and TRBJ1-1, with 8 bases identical to TRBD1. The germline gives CDR1 SGHRS, CDR2 YFSETQ. Trimming cost V 1 base and J 1 base; bases outside gene matches: 9. This CDR3 is built from 17 residues.

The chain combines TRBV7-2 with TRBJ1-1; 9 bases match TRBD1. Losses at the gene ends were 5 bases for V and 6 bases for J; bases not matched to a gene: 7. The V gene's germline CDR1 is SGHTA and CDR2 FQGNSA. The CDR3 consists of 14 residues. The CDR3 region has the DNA TGTGCCAGCAGCACCCGGACAGGGGCTTCTGAAGCTTTCTTT. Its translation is CASSTRTGASEAFF.

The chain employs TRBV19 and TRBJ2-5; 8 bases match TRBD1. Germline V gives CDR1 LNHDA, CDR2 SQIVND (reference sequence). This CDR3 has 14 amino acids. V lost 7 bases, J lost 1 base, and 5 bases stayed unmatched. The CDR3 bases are TGTGCCAGTACGCTTACAGGGGGCCAAGAGACCCAGTACTTC. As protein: CASTLTGGQETQYF.

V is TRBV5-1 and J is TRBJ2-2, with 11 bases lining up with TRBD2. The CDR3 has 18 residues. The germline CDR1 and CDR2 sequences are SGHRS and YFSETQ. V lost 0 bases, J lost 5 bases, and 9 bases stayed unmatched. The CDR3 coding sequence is TGCGCCAGCAGCTTGGGTTCCGCTAGCGGGAGGTGGACCGGGGAGCTGTTTTTT. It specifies CASSLGSASGRWTGELFF.

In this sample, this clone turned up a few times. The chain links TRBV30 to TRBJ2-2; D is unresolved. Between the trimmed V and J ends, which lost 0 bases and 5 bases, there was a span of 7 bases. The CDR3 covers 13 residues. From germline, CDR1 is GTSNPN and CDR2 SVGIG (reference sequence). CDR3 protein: CAWSVRLTGELFF. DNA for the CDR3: TGTGCCTGGAGTGTCCGACTTACCGGGGAGCTGTTTTTT. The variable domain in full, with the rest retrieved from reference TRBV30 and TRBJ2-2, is SQTIHQWPATLVQPVGSPLSLECTVEGTSNPNLYWYRQAAGRGLQLLFYSVGIGQISSEVPQNLSASRPQDRQFILSSKKLLLSDSGFYLCAWSVRLTGELFFGEGSRLTVL.

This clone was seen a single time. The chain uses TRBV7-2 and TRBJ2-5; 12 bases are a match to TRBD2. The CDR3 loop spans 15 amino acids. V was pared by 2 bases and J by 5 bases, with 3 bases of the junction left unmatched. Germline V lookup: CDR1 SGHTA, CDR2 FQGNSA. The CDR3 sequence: CASSLSLAGGETQYF. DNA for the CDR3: TGTGCCAGCAGCTTAAGCCTAGCGGGAGGGGAGACCCAGTACTTC.

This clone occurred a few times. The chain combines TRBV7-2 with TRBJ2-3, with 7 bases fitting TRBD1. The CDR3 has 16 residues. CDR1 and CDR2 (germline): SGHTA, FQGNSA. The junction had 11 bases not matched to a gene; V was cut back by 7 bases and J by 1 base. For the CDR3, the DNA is TGTGCCAGCACCCTCGGACAGGTAGTTGGCACAGATACGCAGTATTTT. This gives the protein CASTLGQVVGTDTQYF.

The CDR3 DNA reads TGCGCCAGCAGTGAGTTGGGGCGGCCCTACGAGCAGTACTTC. The encoded protein is CASSELGRPYEQYF. The chain uses TRBV10-1 and TRBJ2-7; D is perhaps TRBD1 (5 bases). Germline values: CDR1 WNHNN, CDR2 SYGVQD (reference sequence). The CDR3 covers 14 residues. V lost 1 base to trimming and J lost 2 bases, with 9 bases between them.

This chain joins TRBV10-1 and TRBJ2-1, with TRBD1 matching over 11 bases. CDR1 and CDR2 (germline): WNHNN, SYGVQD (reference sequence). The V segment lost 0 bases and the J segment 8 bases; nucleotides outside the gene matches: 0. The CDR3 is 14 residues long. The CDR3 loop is CASSESGQGDEQFF. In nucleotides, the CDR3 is TGCGCCAGCAGTGAGTCGGGACAGGGGGATGAGCAGTTCTTC.